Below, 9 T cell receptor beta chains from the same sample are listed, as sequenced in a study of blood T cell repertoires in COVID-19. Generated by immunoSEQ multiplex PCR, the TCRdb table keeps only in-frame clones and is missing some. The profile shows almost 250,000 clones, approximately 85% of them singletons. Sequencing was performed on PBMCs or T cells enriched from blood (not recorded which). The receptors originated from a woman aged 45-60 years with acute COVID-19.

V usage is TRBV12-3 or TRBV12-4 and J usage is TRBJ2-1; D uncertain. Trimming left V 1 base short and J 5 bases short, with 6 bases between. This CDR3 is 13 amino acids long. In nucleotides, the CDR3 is TGTGCCAGCAGTTTAGGGCTCGACAATGAGCAGTTCTTC. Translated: CASSLGLDNEQFF.

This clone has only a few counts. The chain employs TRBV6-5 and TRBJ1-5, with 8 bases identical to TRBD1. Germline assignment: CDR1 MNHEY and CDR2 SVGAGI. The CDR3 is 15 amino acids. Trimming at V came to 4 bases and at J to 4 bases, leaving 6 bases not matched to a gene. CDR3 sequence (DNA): TGTGCCAGCAGTTTCGACAGGGGAGAAAATCAGCCCCAGCATTTT. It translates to CASSFDRGENQPQHF.

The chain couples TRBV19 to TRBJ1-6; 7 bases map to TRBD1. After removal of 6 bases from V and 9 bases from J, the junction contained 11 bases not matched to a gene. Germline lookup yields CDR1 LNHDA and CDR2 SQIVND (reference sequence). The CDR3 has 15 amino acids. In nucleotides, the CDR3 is TGTGCCAGTAGGCCGACGCGACAGGGTGGTTCACCCCTCCACTTT. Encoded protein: CASRPTRQGGSPLHF.

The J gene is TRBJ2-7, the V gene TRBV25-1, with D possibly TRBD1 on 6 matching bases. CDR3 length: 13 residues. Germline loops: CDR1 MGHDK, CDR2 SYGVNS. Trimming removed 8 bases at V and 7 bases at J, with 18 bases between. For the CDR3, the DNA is TGTGCCAGCGGTTCACAGGGTTCGGGGGAGCAGTACTTC. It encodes CASGSQGSGEQYF.

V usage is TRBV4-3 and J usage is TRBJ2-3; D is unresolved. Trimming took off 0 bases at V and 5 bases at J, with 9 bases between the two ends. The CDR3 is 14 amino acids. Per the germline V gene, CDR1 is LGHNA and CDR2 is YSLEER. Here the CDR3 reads CASSQDLSGDTQYF. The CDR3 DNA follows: TGCGCCAGCAGCCAAGATCTGTCGGGAGATACGCAGTATTTT.

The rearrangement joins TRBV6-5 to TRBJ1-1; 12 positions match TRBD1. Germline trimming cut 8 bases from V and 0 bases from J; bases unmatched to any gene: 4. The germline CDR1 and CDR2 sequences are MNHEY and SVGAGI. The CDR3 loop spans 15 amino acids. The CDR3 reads CASRDRGRVNTEAFF. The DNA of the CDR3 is TGTGCCAGCCGGGACAGGGGGCGAGTGAACACTGAAGCTTTCTTT.

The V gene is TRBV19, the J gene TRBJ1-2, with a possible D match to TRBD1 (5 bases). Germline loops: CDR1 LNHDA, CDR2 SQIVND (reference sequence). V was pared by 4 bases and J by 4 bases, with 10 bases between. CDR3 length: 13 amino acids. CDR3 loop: CASSTGHSYGYTF. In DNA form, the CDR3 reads TGTGCCAGTAGTACCGGACACTCCTATGGCTACACCTTC. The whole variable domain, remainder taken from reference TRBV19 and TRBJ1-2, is DGGITQSPKYLFRKEGQNVTLSCEQNLNHDAMYWYRQDPGQGLRLIYYSQIVNDFQKGDIAEGYSVSREKKESFPLTVTSAQKNPTAFYLCASSTGHSYGYTFGSGTRLTVV.

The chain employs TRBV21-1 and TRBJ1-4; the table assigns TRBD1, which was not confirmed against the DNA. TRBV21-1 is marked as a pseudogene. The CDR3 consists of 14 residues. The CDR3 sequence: CASNKRQGDEKLFF. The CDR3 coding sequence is TGTGCCAGCAACAAAAGGCAGGGGGACGAAAAACTGTTTTTT.

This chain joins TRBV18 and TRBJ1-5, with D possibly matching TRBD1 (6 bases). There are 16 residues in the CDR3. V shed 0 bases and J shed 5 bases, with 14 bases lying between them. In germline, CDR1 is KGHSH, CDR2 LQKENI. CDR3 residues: CASSPPGGAQDQPQHF. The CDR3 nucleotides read TGTGCCAGCTCACCACCGGGGGGGGCGCAGGATCAGCCCCAGCATTTT.